This is a list of T cell receptor beta chains from one sample in a study of beta chain features in type 1 diabetes. TCRdb's copy holds only in-frame clones and misses some; the assay was immunoSEQ multiplex PCR. There are about 340,000 clones in the sample; roughly 14% occur only once, and 0.015% lies in the top ten. The sample comprised naive CD4+ T cells from blood. These receptors came from a woman aged 18-30 years with type 1 diabetes. The CDR3 runs from the conserved cysteine through the conserved F or W. A D gene is named only where the DNA matches it firmly. Not all rows give a size; the values are once, few, many and, for expanded clones, a class.

d_call	clone_size	v_call	j_call	cdr3_nt	cdr3_aa
-	few	TRBV7-8	TRBJ2-6	TGTGCCAGCAGTCCCGGACAGAGCTCTGGGGCCAACGTCCTGACTTTC	CASSPGQSSGANVLTF
-	few	TRBV7-9	TRBJ2-5	TGTGCCAGCAGCTTAGGATGGGGCAGAGATGGAGAGACCCAGTACTTC	CASSLGWGRDGETQYF
-	-	TRBV29-1	TRBJ1-1	TGCAGCGTCAAGGAACGGGTTGAAGCTTTCTTT	CSVKERVEAFF
-	few	TRBV30	TRBJ1-5	TGTGCCTGGAGTGTGCAGGGGAATCAGCCCCAGCATTTT	CAWSVQGNQPQHF
TRBD2	few	TRBV7-8	TRBJ2-1	TGTGCCAGCAGCCCTCCCCCAGGACTAGCGGGGGGTGAGCAGTTCTTC	CASSPPPGLAGGEQFF
TRBD2	-	TRBV11-2	TRBJ2-1	TGTGCCAGCAGCCCGCAACCGGGACTAGCGGGAGCCTCCTACAATGAGCAGTTCTTC	CASSPQPGLAGASYNEQFF
TRBD1	many	TRBV5-4	TRBJ2-5	TGTGCCAGCAGCTTGAGGACAGGAGAAGAGACCCAGTACTTC	CASSLRTGEETQYF
-	few	TRBV28	TRBJ1-4	TGTGCCAGCAGTTTCAGGCCAACTAATGAAAAACTGTTTTTT	CASSFRPTNEKLFF
-	few	TRBV5-1	TRBJ1-2	TGCGCCAGCAGCTTGCCGACACAGGGTCCCGGCTACACCTTC	CASSLPTQGPGYTF
-	few	TRBV2	TRBJ1-5	TGTGCCAGCACCCTAGGGGTGAATCAGCCCCAGCATTTT	CASTLGVNQPQHF
TRBD2	-	TRBV7-8	TRBJ2-5	TGTGCCAGCCTAGGGAGGGCGGGAGAGACCCAGTACTTC	CASLGRAGETQYF
-	-	TRBV6-5	TRBJ1-2	TGTGCCAGCAGTTACTTCGGGGGGCGGGATGGCTACACCTTC	CASSYFGGRDGYTF
-	-	TRBV14	TRBJ2-1	TGTGCCAGCAGCCAAGATGAGGGTGCCCAGTTCTTC	CASSQDEGAQFF